This TCR beta chain emerged from a study of T cell repertoires in MIS-A myocarditis (dated by TCRdb to between 2021 and 2022). Amplification of TCRbeta CDR3 regions relied on the immunoSEQ bias-controlled multiplex PCR, followed by high-throughput sequencing. The authors processed their data as follows. The immunoSEQ vendor pipeline collapsed and filtered CDR3 sequences to measure the abundance and frequency of each unique TCRbeta CDR3. Using a 90% global sequence identity threshold, CD-HIT clustered dominant CDR3 amino acid sequences together with SARS-CoV-2-specific ImmuneCODE TCRbeta sequences. Clones were classed as hyperexpanded at frequencies of 0.1 to 1 and as large at frequencies of 0.01 to 0.1. For the dominant clones, CDR3 amino acid sequences and V and J gene assignments were confirmed with MiXCR. The R stringdist package was used to compute Levenshtein distances between the patient clonotypes and the ImmuneCODE hits. In its TCRdb copy, this immuneACCESS table keeps in-frame sequences only and misses some clones. Where compared with another copy, unresolved V genes explain less than half of these, and the others have no known cause. That table gives V, J and clone size, and the DNA gave D and trimming. The sample yields 14,000 to 15,000 clones; 74% were counted once. Roughly two thirds of the sample lies in the top ten.

The QIAamp DNA FFPE kit was used to extract genomic DNA from formalin-fixed paraffin-embedded autopsy tissue. As for this clone: Its antigen target is currently unknown. Per-base quality was not reported, and no clone a single base away is much larger than it.

The sequence was collected from a man aged 18 to 29 with fulminant myocarditis from multisystem inflammatory syndrome in adults (MIS-A) after COVID-19. The sequencing sample was made of left ventricle heart tissue obtained at autopsy. The cell subset or site label for this specimen denotes: cardiac tissue sample (left or right ventricle, interventricular septum, or pericardium).

The CDR3 region: CASSRPGTLNEKLFF. The DNA sequence reads TGTGCCAGCAGTCGGCCTGGAACCTTAAATGAAAAACTGTTTTTT. The V and J segments used are TRBV28 and TRBJ1-4, with the D gene not confidently named. The germline V gene sets CDR1 to MDHEN and CDR2 to SYDVKM. V is shortened by 5 bases, J by 5 bases, and the region joining them spans 15 bases. The CDR3 contains 15 residues, cysteine and phenylalanine counted. Only CDR3 DNA is held: 45 bases, read in frame from base 1.